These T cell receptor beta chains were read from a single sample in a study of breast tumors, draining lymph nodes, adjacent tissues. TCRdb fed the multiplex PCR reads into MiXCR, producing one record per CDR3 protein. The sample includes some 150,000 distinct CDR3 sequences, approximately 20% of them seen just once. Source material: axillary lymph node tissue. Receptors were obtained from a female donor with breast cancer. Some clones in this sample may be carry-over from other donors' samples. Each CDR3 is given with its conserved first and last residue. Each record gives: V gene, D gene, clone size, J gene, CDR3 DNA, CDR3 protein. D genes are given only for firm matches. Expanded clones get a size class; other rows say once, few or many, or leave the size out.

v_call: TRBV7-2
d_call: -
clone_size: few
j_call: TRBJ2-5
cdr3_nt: TGTGCCAGCAGCCTCGCGGCCTGGGTTGGCGGGGAGACCCAGTACTTC
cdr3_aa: CASSLAAWVGGETQYF

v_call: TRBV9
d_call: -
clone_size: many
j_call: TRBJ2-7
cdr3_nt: TGTGCCAGCAGCGTAGACAGGGATACCTACGAGCAGTACTTC
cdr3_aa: CASSVDRDTYEQYF

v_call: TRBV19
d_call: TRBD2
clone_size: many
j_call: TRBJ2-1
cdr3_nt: TGTGCCAGTAGGGGGGGGACTAGCGGGAGAGCGCGGCAGTTCTTC
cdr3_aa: CASRGGTSGRARQFF

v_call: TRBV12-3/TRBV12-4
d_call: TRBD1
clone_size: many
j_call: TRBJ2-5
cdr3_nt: TGTGCCAGCAGCCTGGGACAGGGGACCCAGTACTTC
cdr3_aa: CASSLGQGTQYF

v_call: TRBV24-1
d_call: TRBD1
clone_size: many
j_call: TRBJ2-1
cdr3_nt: TGTGCCACCAGCCGGGACAGGGCTTACAATGAGCAGTTCTTC
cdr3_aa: CATSRDRAYNEQFF

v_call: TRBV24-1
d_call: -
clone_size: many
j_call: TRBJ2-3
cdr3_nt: TGTGCCACCAGTGATTTGTACGGGAGCACAGATACGCAGTATTTT
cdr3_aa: CATSDLYGSTDTQYF

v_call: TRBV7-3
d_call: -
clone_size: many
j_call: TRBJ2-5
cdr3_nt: TGTGCCAGCAGCTTAACGGGTGGCAGGGGCAGGGAGACCCAGTACTTC
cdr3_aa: CASSLTGGRGRETQYF

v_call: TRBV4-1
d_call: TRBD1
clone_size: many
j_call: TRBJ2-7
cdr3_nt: TGCGCCAGCAGCCGCCGGGACAGGGGGGGCGAGCAGTACTTC
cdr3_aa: CASSRRDRGGEQYF

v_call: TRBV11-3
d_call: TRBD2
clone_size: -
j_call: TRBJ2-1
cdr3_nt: TGTGCCAGCAGCTTGACTAGCAGCTCATTCAATGAGCAGTTCTTC
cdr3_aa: CASSLTSSSFNEQFF

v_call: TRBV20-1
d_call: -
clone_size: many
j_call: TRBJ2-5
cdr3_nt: TGCAGTGCTAGCCCCCCCCGAGCGGGCAGGCCCCAGTACTTC
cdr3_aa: CSASPPRAGRPQYF

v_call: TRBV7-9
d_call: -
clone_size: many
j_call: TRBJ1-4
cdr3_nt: TGTGCCAGCAGCTCGAAGGGACTGGGTGAAAAACTGTTTTTT
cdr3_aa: CASSSKGLGEKLFF

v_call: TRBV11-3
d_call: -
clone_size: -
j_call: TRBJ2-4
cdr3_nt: TGTGCCAGCAGCTTAGGGAGGGAAGGCAAAAACATTCAGTACTTC
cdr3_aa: CASSLGREGKNIQYF

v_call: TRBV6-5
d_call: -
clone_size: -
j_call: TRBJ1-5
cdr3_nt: TGTGCCAGCAGCGGGGGCGGCAATCAGTCCCAGCATTTT
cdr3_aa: CASSGGGNQSQHF

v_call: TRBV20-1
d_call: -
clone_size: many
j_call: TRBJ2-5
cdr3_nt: TGCAGTGCGGTCTATTTCCAAGAGACCCAGTACTTC
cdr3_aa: CSAVYFQETQYF

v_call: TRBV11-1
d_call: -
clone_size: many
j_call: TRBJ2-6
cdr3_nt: TGTGCTACCGGCCGAGGCTCTGGGGCCAACGTCCTGACTTTC
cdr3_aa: CATGRGSGANVLTF

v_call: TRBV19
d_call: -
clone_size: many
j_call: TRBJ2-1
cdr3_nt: TGTGCCAGTAGTATAGTTGGGGCTTCTGAGCAGTTCTTC
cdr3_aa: CASSIVGASEQFF

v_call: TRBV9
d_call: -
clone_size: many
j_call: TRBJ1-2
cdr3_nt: TGTGCCAGCAGCGTAGCGGCAGAGAGGCTATCAGGCTACACCTTC
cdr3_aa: CASSVAAERLSGYTF

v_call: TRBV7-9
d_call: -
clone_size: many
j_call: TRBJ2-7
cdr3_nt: TGTGCCAGCAGCTTAGGGACCGGGAAGCAGTACTTC
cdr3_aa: CASSLGTGKQYF

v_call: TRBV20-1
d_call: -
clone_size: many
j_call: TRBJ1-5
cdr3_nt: TGCAGTGCTCTTACAAGCGGCAGGGGCCAAAATCAGCCCCAGCATTTT
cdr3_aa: CSALTSGRGQNQPQHF

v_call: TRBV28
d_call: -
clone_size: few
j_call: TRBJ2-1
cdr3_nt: TGTGCCAGCAGTTTATTTCGGGCAGGGGGGAGAAATGAGCAGTTCTTC
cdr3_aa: CASSLFRAGGRNEQFF

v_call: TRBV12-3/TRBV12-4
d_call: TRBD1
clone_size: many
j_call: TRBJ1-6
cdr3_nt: TGTGCCAGCAGGGGACAGGGGAATTCACCCCTCCACTTT
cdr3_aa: CASRGQGNSPLHF

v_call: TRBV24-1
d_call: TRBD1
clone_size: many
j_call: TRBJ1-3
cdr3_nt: TGTGCCACCAGTGATTTACAGGGGGCTGGAAACACCATATATTTT
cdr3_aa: CATSDLQGAGNTIYF

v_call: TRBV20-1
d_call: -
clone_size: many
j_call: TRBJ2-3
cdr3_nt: TGCAGTGCTAGAGATTCGGCTGAAGATACGCAGTATTTT
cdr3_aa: CSARDSAEDTQYF

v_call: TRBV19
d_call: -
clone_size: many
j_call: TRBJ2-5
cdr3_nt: TGTGCCAGTAGTATTAGGCAGTTCCAAGAGACCCAGTACTTC
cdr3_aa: CASSIRQFQETQYF

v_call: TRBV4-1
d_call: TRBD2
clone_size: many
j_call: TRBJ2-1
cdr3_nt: TGCGCCAGCAGCCAGGCACCGGGACTAGCGGGAGGGGTACTCTATGAGCAGTTCTTC
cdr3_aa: CASSQAPGLAGGVLYEQFF

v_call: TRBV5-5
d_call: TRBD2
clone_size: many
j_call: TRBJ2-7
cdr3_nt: TGTGCCAGCAGCTCACTAGCGGGGAACCCCTACGAGCAGTACTTC
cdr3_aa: CASSSLAGNPYEQYF

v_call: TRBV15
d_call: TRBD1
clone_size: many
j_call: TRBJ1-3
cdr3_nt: TGTGCCACCAGCAGAGGCGGACAGGACTCTGGAAACACCATATATTTT
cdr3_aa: CATSRGGQDSGNTIYF

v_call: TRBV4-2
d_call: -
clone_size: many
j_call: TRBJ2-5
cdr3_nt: TGTGCCAGCAGCCAAACTAGGGTAGAGACCCAGTACTTC
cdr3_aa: CASSQTRVETQYF

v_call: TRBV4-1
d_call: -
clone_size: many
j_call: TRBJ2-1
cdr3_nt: TGCGCCAGCAGCCAAGTCCCAGCGGAGAGCTCCTACAATGAGCAGTTCTTC
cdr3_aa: CASSQVPAESSYNEQFF

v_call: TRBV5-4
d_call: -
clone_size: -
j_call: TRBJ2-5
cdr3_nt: TGTGCCAGCAGCTTGCGTAGGCAAGAGACCCAGTACTTC
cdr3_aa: CASSLRRQETQYF

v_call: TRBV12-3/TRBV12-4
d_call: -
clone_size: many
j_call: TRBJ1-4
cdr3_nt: TGTGCCAGCAGTGCCCGGGGTCGGAATGAAAAACTGTTTTTT
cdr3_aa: CASSARGRNEKLFF

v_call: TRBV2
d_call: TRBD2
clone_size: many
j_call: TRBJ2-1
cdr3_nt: TGTGCCAGCAGTGAATTGGCGGGAGGGTATTACAATGAGCAGTTCTTC
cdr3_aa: CASSELAGGYYNEQFF

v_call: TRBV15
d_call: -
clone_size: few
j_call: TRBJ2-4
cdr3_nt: TGTGCCACCAGCAGAGGTTCCCGAACCAACATTCAGTACTTC
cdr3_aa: CATSRGSRTNIQYF

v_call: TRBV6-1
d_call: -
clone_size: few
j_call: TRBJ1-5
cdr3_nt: TGTGCCAGCAGTGACAATCCTCCGGCCACCAATCAGCCCCAGCATTTT
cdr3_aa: CASSDNPPATNQPQHF

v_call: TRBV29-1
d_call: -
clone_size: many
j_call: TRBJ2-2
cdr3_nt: TGCAGCGTTGTTGAAGCGAACACCGGGGAGCTGTTTTTT
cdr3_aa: CSVVEANTGELFF

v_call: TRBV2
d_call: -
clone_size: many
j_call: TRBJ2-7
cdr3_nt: TGTGCCATCAAACAAGCCCTAAGCGGTTACGAGCAGTACTTC
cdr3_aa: CAIKQALSGYEQYF

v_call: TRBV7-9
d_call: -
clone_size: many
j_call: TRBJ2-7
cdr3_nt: TGTGCCAGCAGCTTAGAGGCAGGGAAGGGCTACGAGCAGTACTTC
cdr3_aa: CASSLEAGKGYEQYF

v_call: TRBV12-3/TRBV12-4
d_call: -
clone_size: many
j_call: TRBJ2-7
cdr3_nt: TGTGCCAGCAGCCGGGGACGCTGGGCGCGAAGCGAGCAGTACTTC
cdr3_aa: CASSRGRWARSEQYF

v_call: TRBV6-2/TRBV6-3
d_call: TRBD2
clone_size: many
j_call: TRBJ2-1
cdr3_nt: TGTGCCAGCAGTCCCTCGGGACTAGTCGGTGAGCAGTTCTTC
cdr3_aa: CASSPSGLVGEQFF

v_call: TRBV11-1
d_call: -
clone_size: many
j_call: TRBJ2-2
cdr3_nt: TGTGCCAGCAGCTTCCCATTAACCGGGGAGCTGTTTTTT
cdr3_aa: CASSFPLTGELFF

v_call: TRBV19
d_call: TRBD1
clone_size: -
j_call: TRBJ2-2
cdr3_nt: TGTGCCAGTAGCGCAACACAGGGGGCCTCCTTCACCGGGGAGCTGTTTTTT
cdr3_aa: CASSATQGASFTGELFF

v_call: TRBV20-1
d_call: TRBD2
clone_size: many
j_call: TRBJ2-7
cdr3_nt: TGCAGTGCAAGGGGGCTAGCGGGAGGGCCCTACGAGCAGTACTTC
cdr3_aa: CSARGLAGGPYEQYF

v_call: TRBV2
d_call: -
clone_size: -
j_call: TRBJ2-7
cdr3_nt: TGTGCCAGCAGTGAAGGTGGGGGGGCCCTCTCCTACGAGCAGTACTTC
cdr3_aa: CASSEGGGALSYEQYF

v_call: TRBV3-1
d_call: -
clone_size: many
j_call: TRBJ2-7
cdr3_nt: TGTGCCAGCAGCCAACGCGGGGACCACAACTACGAGCAGTACTTC
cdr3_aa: CASSQRGDHNYEQYF

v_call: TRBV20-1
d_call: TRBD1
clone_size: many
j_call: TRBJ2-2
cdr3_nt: TGCAGTGCCCCCGGCAGGGGGCTGAGAACCGGGGAGCTGTTTTTT
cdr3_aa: CSAPGRGLRTGELFF

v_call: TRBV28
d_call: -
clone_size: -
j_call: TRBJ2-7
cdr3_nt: TGTGCCAGCAGTTCCCTCGGGAGCTCCGAGCAGTACTTC
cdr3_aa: CASSSLGSSEQYF

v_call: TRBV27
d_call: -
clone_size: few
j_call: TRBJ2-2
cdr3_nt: TGTGCCAGCAGTTTATCGAGGAGGGTGAACACCGGGGAGCTGTTTTTT
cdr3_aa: CASSLSRRVNTGELFF

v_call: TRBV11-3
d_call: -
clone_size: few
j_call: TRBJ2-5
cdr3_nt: TGTGCCAGCAGCTTAAGCTTAGGAGTCCAAGAGACCCAGTACTTC
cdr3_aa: CASSLSLGVQETQYF

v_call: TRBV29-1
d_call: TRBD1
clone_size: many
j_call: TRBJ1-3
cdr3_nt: TGCAGCGTTGAAGATTTGACAGGGAGCTCTGGAAACACCATATATTTT
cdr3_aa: CSVEDLTGSSGNTIYF

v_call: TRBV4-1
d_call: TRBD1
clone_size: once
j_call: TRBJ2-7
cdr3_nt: TGCGCCAGCAGCCTGGGACCCGGCAGGGGGCCTTACGGGCAGTACTTC
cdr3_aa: CASSLGPGRGPYGQYF

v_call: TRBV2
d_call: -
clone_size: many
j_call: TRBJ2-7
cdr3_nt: TGTGCCAGCAGTGAATGGGACGGGGTGTTCCAGCAGTACTTC
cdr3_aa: CASSEWDGVFQQYF